Listed here are 10 T cell receptor beta chains from one sample, sequenced in a study of shared clonotypes between healthy human individuals (dated by TCRdb to about 2020). Libraries came from the immunoSEQ multiplex PCR assay. TCRdb re-hosts the immuneACCESS table, in-frame sequences only. Its copies lack some clones; in the studies checked, an unresolved V gene accounts for under half of them, and the cause for the rest is not known. For this sample there are roughly 2.4 million clones; almost 96% appear just once. The top ten clones comprise over 0.1% of the sample. The sequenced sample consisted of naive CD4+ T cells sorted from blood. The sample's cell subset or site label is to be understood as: CD45RA+ positively selected. Receptors were obtained from a man younger than 35 in good health.

The J gene is TRBJ1-3, the V gene TRBV5-1, with unresolved D. Germline V gene sequence: CDR1 SGHRS, CDR2 YFSETQ. Between the trimmed V and J ends, which lost 0 bases and 7 bases, there was a span of 11 bases. The CDR3 covers 14 residues. This chain's CDR3 is CASSLGGVRNTIYF. Here the CDR3 DNA reads TGCGCCAGCAGCTTGGGGGGTGTTAGGAACACCATATATTTT.

The chain is built from TRBV6-5 and TRBJ2-7; TRBD1 aligns across 7 bases. V lost 4 bases and J lost 2; bases outside the gene matches: 5. The CDR3 covers 14 residues. Germline V CDR1 and CDR2: MNHEY, SVGAGI. The CDR3, as DNA: TGTGCCAGCAGTTCGACAGGGTCAACCTACGAGCAGTACTTC. Its translation: CASSSTGSTYEQYF.

The chain is built from TRBV21-1 and TRBJ2-5. TRBV21-1 is a documented pseudogene. This CDR3 comprises 15 residues. The CDR3 nucleotides are TGTGCCAGCAGCAAAGTACGGGGCCAACAAGAGACCCAGTACTTC. This sequence encodes CASSKVRGQQETQYF.

This chain joins TRBV19 and TRBJ2-3, with TRBD2 matching over 13 bases. Trimming took 4 bases from V and 5 from J; bases not matched to a gene: 6. The CDR3 totals 16 residues. Germline V gene lookup returns CDR1 LNHDA and CDR2 SQIVND (reference sequence). In DNA, the CDR3 is TGTGCCAGTAGTACTGGACTAGCGGGAGTCTTAGATACGCAGTATTTT. Its protein is CASSTGLAGVLDTQYF.

This clone appeared a single time. V is TRBV10-3 and J is TRBJ2-1, with D perhaps TRBD2 (5 bases). This CDR3 is 16 amino acids long. The V gene's germline CDR1 is ENHRY and CDR2 SYGVKD. V lost 1 base to trimming and J lost 0 bases, with 10 bases between them. The CDR3 DNA follows: TGTGCCATCAGTGAGTTCGGGAAGGGCTCCTACAATGAGCAGTTCTTC. Translating gives CAISEFGKGSYNEQFF.

Comments on this clone: Other nucleotide sequences from this sample produce the same CDR3. The chain combines TRBV27 with TRBJ1-1; 7 nucleotides match TRBD1. CDR3 length: 13 amino acids. Germline assignment: CDR1 MNHEY and CDR2 SMNVEV (reference sequence). Losses at the gene ends were 4 bases for V and 4 bases for J; bases not matched to a gene: 3. CDR3 nucleotide sequence: TGTGCCAGCAGTTATCGACAGGGCACTGAAGCTTTCTTT. Translating it yields CASSYRQGTEAFF.

The chain uses TRBV5-8 and TRBJ2-3, with a possible D match to TRBD2 (5 bases). The CDR3 runs 13 residues. CDR1 and CDR2 (germline): SGHTS, YDEGEE. Between the trimmed V and J ends, which lost 7 bases and 1 base, there was a span of 10 bases. CDR3 sequence: CASHLGGTDTQYF. In DNA, the CDR3 is TGTGCCAGCCATCTCGGGGGCACAGATACGCAGTATTTT. Filled out from reference TRBV5-8 and TRBJ2-3, the complete variable domain reads EAGVTQSPTHLIKTRGQQATLRCSPISGHTSVYWYQQALGLGLQFLLWYDEGEERNRGNFPPRFSGRQFPNYSSELNVNALELEDSALYLCASHLGGTDTQYFGPGTRLTVL.

The rearrangement uses TRBV2 and TRBJ2-1, with 11 bases lining up with TRBD2. Germline V gene lookup returns CDR1 SNHLY and CDR2 FYNNEI. The CDR3 runs to 16 residues. The trim removed 4 bases at V and 0 bases at J, leaving 2 bases unmatched. This CDR3 reads CASSGLAGSSYNEQFF. For the CDR3, the DNA is TGTGCCAGCAGTGGACTAGCGGGGAGCTCCTACAATGAGCAGTTCTTC.

This clone has just one count. The CDR3 protein is CAIRGLTGAGYTF. CDR3 DNA sequence: TGTGCCATACGGGGGCTCACGGGGGCAGGCTACACCTTC. The chain joins TRBV10-3 to TRBJ1-2; possible D gene TRBD1, 6 bases. Germline CDR1 and CDR2: ENHRY and SYGVKD. The CDR3 has 13 amino acids. Trimming took 9 bases from V and 8 from J, leaving 19 bases between them.

This chain links TRBV9 with TRBJ2-1; 9 bases line up with TRBD1. Germline lookup yields CDR1 SGDLS and CDR2 YYNGEE. This CDR3 comprises 16 residues. After removal of 2 bases from V and 2 bases from J, the junction contained 5 bases not matched to a gene. In DNA form, the CDR3 reads TGTGCCAGCAGCGTTTGGACAGGGGAAACCTACAATGAGCAGTTCTTC. Its translation is CASSVWTGETYNEQFF.